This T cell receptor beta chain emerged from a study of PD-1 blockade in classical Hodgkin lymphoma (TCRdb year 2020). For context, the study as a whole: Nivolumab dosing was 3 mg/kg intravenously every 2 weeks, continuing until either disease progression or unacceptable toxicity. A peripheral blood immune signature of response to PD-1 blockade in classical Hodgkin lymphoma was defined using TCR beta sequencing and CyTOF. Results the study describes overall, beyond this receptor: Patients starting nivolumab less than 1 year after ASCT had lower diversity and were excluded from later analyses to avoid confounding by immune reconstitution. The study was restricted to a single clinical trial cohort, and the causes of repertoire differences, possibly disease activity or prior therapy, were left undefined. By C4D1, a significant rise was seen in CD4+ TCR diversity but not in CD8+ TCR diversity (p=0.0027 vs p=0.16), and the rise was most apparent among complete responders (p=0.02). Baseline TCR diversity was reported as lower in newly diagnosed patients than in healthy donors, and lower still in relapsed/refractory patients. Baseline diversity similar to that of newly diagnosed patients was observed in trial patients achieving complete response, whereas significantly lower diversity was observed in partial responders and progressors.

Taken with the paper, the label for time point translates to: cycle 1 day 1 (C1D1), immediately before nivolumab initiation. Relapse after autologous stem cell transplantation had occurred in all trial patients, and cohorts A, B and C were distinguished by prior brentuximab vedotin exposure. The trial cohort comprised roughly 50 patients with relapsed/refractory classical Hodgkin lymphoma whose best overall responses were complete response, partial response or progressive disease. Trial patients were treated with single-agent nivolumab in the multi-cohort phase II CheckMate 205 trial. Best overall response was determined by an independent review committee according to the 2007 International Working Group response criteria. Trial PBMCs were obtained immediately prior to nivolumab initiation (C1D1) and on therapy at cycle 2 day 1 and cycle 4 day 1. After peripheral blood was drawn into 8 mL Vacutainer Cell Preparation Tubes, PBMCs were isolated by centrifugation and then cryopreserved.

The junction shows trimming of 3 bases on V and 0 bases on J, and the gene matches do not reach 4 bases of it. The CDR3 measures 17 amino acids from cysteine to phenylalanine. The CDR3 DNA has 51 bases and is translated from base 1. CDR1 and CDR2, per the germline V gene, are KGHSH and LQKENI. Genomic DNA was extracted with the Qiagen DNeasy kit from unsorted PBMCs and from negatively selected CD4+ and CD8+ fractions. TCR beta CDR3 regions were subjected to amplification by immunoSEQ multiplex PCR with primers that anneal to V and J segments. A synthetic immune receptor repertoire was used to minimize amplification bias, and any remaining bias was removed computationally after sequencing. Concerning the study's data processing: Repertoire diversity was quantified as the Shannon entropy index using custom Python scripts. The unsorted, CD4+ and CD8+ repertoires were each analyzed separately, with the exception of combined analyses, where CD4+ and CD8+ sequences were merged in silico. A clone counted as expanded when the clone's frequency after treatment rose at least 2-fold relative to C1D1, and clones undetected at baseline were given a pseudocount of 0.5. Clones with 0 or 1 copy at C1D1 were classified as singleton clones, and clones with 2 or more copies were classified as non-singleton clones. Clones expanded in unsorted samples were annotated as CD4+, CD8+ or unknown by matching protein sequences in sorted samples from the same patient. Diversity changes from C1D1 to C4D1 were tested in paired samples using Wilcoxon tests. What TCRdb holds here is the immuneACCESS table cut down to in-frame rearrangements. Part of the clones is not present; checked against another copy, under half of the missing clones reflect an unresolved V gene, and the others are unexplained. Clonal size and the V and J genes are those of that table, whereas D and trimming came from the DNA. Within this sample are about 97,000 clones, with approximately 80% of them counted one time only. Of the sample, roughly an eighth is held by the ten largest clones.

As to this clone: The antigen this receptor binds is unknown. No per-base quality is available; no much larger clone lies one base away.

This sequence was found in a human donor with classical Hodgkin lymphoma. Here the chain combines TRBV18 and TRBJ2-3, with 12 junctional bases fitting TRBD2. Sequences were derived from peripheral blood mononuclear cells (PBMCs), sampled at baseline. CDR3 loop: CASSPRGTSGSTDTQYF. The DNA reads TGTGCCAGCTCACCGCGCGGGACTAGCGGGAGCACAGATACGCAGTATTTT. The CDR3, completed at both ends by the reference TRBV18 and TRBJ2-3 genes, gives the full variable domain NAGVMQNPRHLVRRRGQEARLRCSPMKGHSHVYWYRQLPEEGLKFMVYLQKENIIDESGMPKERFSAEFPKEGPSILRIQQVVRGDSAAYFCASSPRGTSGSTDTQYFGPGTRLTVL.